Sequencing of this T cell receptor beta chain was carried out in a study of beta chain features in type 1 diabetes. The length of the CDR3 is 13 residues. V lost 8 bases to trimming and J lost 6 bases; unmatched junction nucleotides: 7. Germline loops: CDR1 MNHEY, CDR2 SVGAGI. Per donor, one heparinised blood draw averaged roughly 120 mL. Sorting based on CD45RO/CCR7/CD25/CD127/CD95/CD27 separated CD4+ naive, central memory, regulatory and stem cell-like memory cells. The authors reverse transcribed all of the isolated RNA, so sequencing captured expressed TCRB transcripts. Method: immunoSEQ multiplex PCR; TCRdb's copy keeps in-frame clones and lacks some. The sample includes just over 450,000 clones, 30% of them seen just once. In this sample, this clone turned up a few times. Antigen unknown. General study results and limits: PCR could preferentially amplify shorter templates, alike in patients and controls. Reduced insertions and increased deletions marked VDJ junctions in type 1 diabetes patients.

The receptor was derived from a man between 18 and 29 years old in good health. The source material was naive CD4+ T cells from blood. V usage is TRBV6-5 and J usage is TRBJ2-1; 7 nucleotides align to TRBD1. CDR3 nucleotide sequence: TGTGCCAGCCGCAAGGCAGGGGGCAATGAGCAGTTCTTC. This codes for CASRKAGGNEQFF.